This T cell receptor beta chain was found in a study of shared clonotypes between healthy human individuals. Germline values: CDR1 MNHEY, CDR2 SMNVEV (reference sequence). V trimming: 3 bases; J trimming: 1 base; junction bases outside the gene matches: 6. The CDR3 has 19 residues. Libraries were prepared by immunoSEQ multiplex PCR; TCRdb keeps only in-frame clonotypes and omits some of them. Here the sample spans approximately 320,000 clones, approximately 79% being singletons. Study-level points and caveats: A few donors had roughly 5.2% of their naive CD4 clonotypes in common.

Worth noting for this clone: Its antigen remains unknown.

The sample taken for sequencing was memory CD4+ T cells sorted from blood. Subset: CD45RA-negative fraction. The TCR originated in a man aged 30 to 45 in good health. J is TRBJ2-1 and V is TRBV27; 16 bases align to TRBD2. CDR3 region: CASSLRGTSGRVSYNEQFF. CDR3 DNA sequence: TGTGCCAGCAGTTTGAGGGGGACTAGCGGGAGGGTATCCTACAATGAGCAGTTCTTC.